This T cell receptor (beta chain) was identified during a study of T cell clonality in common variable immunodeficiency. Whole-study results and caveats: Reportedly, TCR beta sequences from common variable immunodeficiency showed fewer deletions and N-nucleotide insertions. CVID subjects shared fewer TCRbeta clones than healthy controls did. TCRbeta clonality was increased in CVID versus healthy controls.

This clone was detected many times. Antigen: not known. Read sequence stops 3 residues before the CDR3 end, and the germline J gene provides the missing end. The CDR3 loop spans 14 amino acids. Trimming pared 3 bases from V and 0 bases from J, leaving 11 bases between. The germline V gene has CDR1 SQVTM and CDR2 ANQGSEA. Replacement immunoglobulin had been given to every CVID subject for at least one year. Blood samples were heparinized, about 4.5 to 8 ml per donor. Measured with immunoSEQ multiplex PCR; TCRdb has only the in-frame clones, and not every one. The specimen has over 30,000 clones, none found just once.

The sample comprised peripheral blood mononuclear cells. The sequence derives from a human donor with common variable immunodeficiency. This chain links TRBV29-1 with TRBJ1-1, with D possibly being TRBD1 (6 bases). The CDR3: CSVDGQQMNTEAFF. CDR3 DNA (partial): TGCAGCGTTGACGGACAGCAAATGAACACTGAA.